A single sample gave rise to the 25 T cell receptor beta chains below, sequenced in a study of breast tumors, draining lymph nodes, adjacent tissues. One entry per CDR3 protein results from TCRdb running MiXCR on the multiplex PCR reads. This table holds more than 200,000 distinct CDR3 sequences, roughly 32% found once. Breast cancer patients provided tissue from their axillary draining lymph nodes. The material sequenced was axillary lymph node tissue. These receptors originate from a female donor with breast cancer. Some clones in this sample may be carry-over from other donors' samples.

This clonotype was seen a few times. Given a much more abundant clone one base away, this may be a read error. The chain combines TRBV11-2 with TRBJ2-1, with TRBD2 matching over 9 bases. Per germline, CDR1 SGHAT and CDR2 FQNNGV. This CDR3 spans 16 amino acids. V lost 5 bases and J lost 6; bases outside the gene matches: 11. The CDR3 sequence is CASSRKREARVNEQFF. CDR3 nucleotides: TGTGCCAGCAGCCGGAAGCGGGAGGCCCGGGTCAATGAGCAGTTCTTC.

This clonotype was observed at least ten times. This chain connects TRBV6-6 to TRBJ1-3; 12 positions agree with TRBD1. Germline CDR1 and CDR2: MNHNY and SVGAGI (reference sequence). The junction had 4 bases not matched to a gene; V was cut back by 5 bases and J by 2 bases. The length of the CDR3 is 16 residues. The CDR3 bases are TGTGCCAGCAGTACGGGACAGGGGGCGGCTGGAAACACCATATATTTT. Translation gives CASSTGQGAAGNTIYF.

There are many counts of this clonotype. The chain carries TRBV12-3 or TRBV12-4 and TRBJ2-1; weak D call: TRBD2 (5 bases). Trimming stripped 4 bases from V and 6 bases from J, with 16 bases between. The CDR3 runs 15 residues. The CDR3, as DNA: TGTGCCAGCAGTTCCCTCGGTACTAGGACCAATGAGCAGTTCTTC. Translation gives CASSSLGTRTNEQFF.

To note about this clonotype: A much larger clone differs from this one at a single base, so this may be a read error. The rearrangement uses TRBV19 and TRBJ1-5, with D unresolved. The CDR3 contains 16 residues. Trimming took off 3 bases at V and 6 bases at J, with 18 bases between the two ends. CDR1 is LNHDA and CDR2 is SQIVND in the germline V gene (reference sequence). CDR3 amino acids: CASSISALGLPQPQHF. For the CDR3, the DNA is TGTGCCAGTAGTATCTCAGCGCTAGGTTTGCCTCAGCCCCAGCATTTT.

This clonotype was counted between two and nine times. J is TRBJ2-7 and V is TRBV18; TRBD1 agrees at 9 bases. V lost 3 bases and J lost 7; bases outside the gene matches: 10. This CDR3 has 15 amino acids. CDR1 is KGHSH, CDR2 LQKENI, per germline. Written as DNA, the CDR3 is TGTGCCAGCTCACCCACACAGGGGGCGCTGGGGGAGCAGTACTTC. Amino acids: CASSPTQGALGEQYF. The full variable domain, its missing parts supplied by reference TRBV18 and TRBJ2-7, is NAGVMQNPRHLVRRRGQEARLRCSPMKGHSHVYWYRQLPEEGLKFMVYLQKENIIDESGMPKERFSAEFPKEGPSILRIQQVVRGDSAAYFCASSPTQGALGEQYFGPGTRLTVT.

The chain combines TRBV20-1 with TRBJ1-1; D gene unclear. Looked up from germline, CDR1 is DFQATT and CDR2 is SNEGSKA (reference sequence). V was pared by 0 bases and J by 4 bases, with 12 bases between. The CDR3 sequence is 14 residues long. CDR3 region: CSARDPDPGTEAFF. CDR3 DNA: TGCAGTGCTAGAGATCCGGACCCCGGCACTGAAGCTTTCTTT.

This clonotype was counted ten times or more. This sequence joins TRBV24-1 and TRBJ2-2; 11 nucleotides agree with TRBD2. This CDR3 region has 16 residues. Germline lookup yields CDR1 KGHDR and CDR2 SFDVKD. The V and J ends lost 7 bases and 4 bases, in that order; junction bases with no gene match: 7. CDR3 nucleotide sequence: TGTGCCACCAGGTCCGGGACTAGCGGCTTCACCGGGGAGCTGTTTTTT. This codes for CATRSGTSGFTGELFF.

This clonotype has a count of ten or more. V is TRBV3-1 and J is TRBJ2-2; 7 nucleotides agree with TRBD2. The CDR3 extends over 16 amino acids. The germline gives CDR1 LGHDT, CDR2 YNNKEL (reference sequence). The V segment lost 1 base and the J segment 5 bases; nucleotides outside the gene matches: 7. CDR3 in DNA: TGTGCCAGCAGCCAAGCGGCTAGCGGTACTACCGGGGAGCTGTTTTTT. It translates to CASSQAASGTTGELFF.

In this sample, this clonotype turned up many times. The V gene is TRBV20-1, the J gene TRBJ2-1, with D perhaps matching TRBD1 or TRBD2 (6 bases each). The CDR3 is 16 residues long. Germline CDR1 reads DFQATT; CDR2 reads SNEGSKA (reference sequence). Trimming removed 2 bases at V and 1 base at J, with 15 bases between. CDR3: CSARPGAAISYNEQFF. CDR3 coding DNA: TGCAGTGCTAGACCGGGGGCGGCTATATCCTACAATGAGCAGTTCTTC.

With regard to this clonotype: A much larger clone is a single base away; this may be a read error. The rearrangement uses TRBV7-9 and TRBJ2-7; weak D call: TRBD1 (5 bases). Germline CDR1 and CDR2: SEHNR and FQNEAQ (reference sequence). The CDR3 spans 15 residues. Written as DNA, the CDR3 is TGTGCCAGCCCTCGTCAGGAGCAGGGCCCCTACGAGCAGCACTTC. Translating it yields CASPRQEQGPYEQHF.

This clonotype has only one observation. A much larger clone lies one base from this, so it may be a read error. The J gene is TRBJ2-2, the V gene TRBV4-1, with D perhaps matching TRBD1 (5 bases). The CDR3 consists of 15 residues. CDR1 is MGHRA, CDR2 YSYEKL, per germline. Here the CDR3 DNA reads TGCGCCAGCAGCCCTCAGGGATTGAACACCAGGGAGCTGTTTTTT. Amino acids: CASSPQGLNTRELFF.

This clonotype was recorded at least ten times. This sequence joins TRBV5-5 and TRBJ1-5; D may be TRBD1 (6 bases). The V end lost 1 base, the J end lost 6 bases, and 17 bases lay between the germline ends. The germline gives CDR1 SGHKS, CDR2 YYEKEE (reference sequence). The CDR3 is 16 amino acids. The CDR3 loop reads CASSLFFGGGSQPQHF. CDR3 sequence (DNA): TGTGCCAGCAGCTTGTTCTTCGGGGGCGGGAGTCAGCCCCAGCATTTT.

This clonotype was observed at least ten times. J is TRBJ2-1 and V is TRBV19; D remains ambiguous. Trimming took 5 bases from V and 9 from J, leaving 8 bases between them. This CDR3 has 11 residues. CDR1 and CDR2 (germline): LNHDA, SQIVND (reference sequence). Written as DNA, the CDR3 is TGTGCCAGTAGTTCTGGCGTTGAGCAGTTCTTC. Translating it yields CASSSGVEQFF. The variable domain in full, with the rest retrieved from reference TRBV19 and TRBJ2-1, is DGGITQSPKYLFRKEGQNVTLSCEQNLNHDAMYWYRQDPGQGLRLIYYSQIVNDFQKGDIAEGYSVSREKKESFPLTVTSAQKNPTAFYLCASSSGVEQFFGPGTRLTVL.

This clonotype was found many times. At one boundary the junction diverges from the germline segment, which might be a read error. The chain employs TRBV11-2 and TRBJ2-7; TRBD2 might be the D (6 bases). Germline V gene lookup returns CDR1 SGHAT and CDR2 FQNNGV. The length of the CDR3 is 13 residues. CDR3 nucleotides: TGTGCCAGCAGCAAAGAGGGGCGGGGCGAGCGGTACTTC. Its translation is CASSKEGRGERYF.

This clonotype was recorded at least ten times. CDR3 residues: CASSISRRLGNEQFF. DNA for the CDR3: TGTGCCAGTAGTATTTCGCGCAGACTGGGAAATGAGCAGTTCTTC. The V call is TRBV19, the J call TRBJ2-1, with unresolved D. Trimming removed 3 bases from V and 7 bases from J, with 16 bases in between. This CDR3 is 15 amino acids long. The germline V gene encodes CDR1 LNHDA and CDR2 SQIVND (reference sequence). Using reference TRBV19 and TRBJ2-1 for the parts outside the CDR3, the full variable domain is DGGITQSPKYLFRKEGQNVTLSCEQNLNHDAMYWYRQDPGQGLRLIYYSQIVNDFQKGDIAEGYSVSREKKESFPLTVTSAQKNPTAFYLCASSISRRLGNEQFFGPGTRLTVL.

Comment on this clonotype: This may be a read error: a much more frequent sequence differs by one nucleotide. Here the CDR3 omits its conserved ending phenylalanine or tryptophan, so a read error is the likely source. Here the CDR3 DNA reads TGTGCCAGCAGCTTAAGCTCTGGGGCCAACGTCCTGACTCTC. It codes for CASSLSSGANVLTL. The V gene is TRBV7-9, the J gene TRBJ2-6; D remains ambiguous. V was clipped by 2 bases and J by 0 bases, with 2 bases between them. Germline V gene sequence: CDR1 SEHNR, CDR2 FQNEAQ (reference sequence). This CDR3 spans 14 amino acids.

The J gene is TRBJ2-3, the V gene TRBV7-9; D tentatively reads TRBD1 or TRBD2 (5 bases each). The length of the CDR3 is 16 residues. Trimming cost V 4 bases and J 3 bases, with 17 bases left between them. The germline V gene has CDR1 SEHNR and CDR2 FQNEAQ (reference sequence). The CDR3 protein is CASSSRGRWGTDTQYF. DNA for the CDR3: TGTGCCAGCAGCTCTAGGGGCCGCTGGGGGACAGATACGCAGTATTTT.

This clonotype was seen ten or more times. The junction and the germline gene differ at one end; a read error may be behind it. The genes are TRBV6-6 and TRBJ2-7; D not resolved. Germline CDR1 is MNHNY and CDR2 is SVGAGI (reference sequence). CDR3 length: 13 residues. The CDR3 DNA is TGTGCCAGCAGTCACTCTAGCTCCTACGAGCAGTACTTC. Protein product: CASSHSSSYEQYF.

This clonotype was seen many times. CDR3 residues: CASSPPDEYEQYF. The CDR3 region has the DNA TGTGCCAGCTCACCCCCCGATGAGTACGAGCAGTACTTC. The chain has TRBV18 and TRBJ2-7; D gene unclear. Trimming shortened V by 3 bases and J by 4 bases, and 10 bases separated the two germline ends. Germline CDR1 reads KGHSH; CDR2 reads LQKENI. This CDR3 is built from 13 residues.

This clonotype was recorded many times. This chain connects TRBV19 to TRBJ2-3, with TRBD1 identical over 9 bases. Germline CDR1 and CDR2: LNHDA and SQIVND (reference sequence). V lost 5 bases, J lost 3 bases, and 6 bases stayed unmatched. CDR3 size: 15 residues. CDR3 DNA sequence: TGTGCCAGTAGTCGGGGGACAGGGTCTACAGATACGCAGTATTTT. Its protein product is CASSRGTGSTDTQYF.

A note on this clonotype: A read error may explain this, as a much larger clone is one base away. The chain carries TRBV7-2 and TRBJ2-1, with 9 bases that match TRBD2. J lost 9 bases, V lost 5 bases, and 11 bases had no gene match. The CDR3 runs 15 residues. Germline values: CDR1 SGHTA, CDR2 FQGNSA. In nucleotides, the CDR3 is TGTGCCAGCAGCCTCGGGACTAGCAGACACAGTGAGCAGTTCTTC. Its protein is CASSLGTSRHSEQFF.

This clonotype was counted ten times or more. The chain has TRBV6-5 and TRBJ1-3; 7 nucleotides align to TRBD1. In germline, CDR1 is MNHEY, CDR2 SVGAGI. This CDR3 spans 12 amino acids. Trimming cost V 6 bases and J 8 bases; bases outside gene matches: 4. The CDR3, as DNA: TGTGCCAGCAGCCGACAGGGAGACACCATATATTTT. This encodes CASSRQGDTIYF.

This clonotype appeared a single time. This is likely a read error, given that the CDR3 carries no conserved phenylalanine or tryptophan at its end. This chain connects TRBV7-2 to TRBJ1-2; D remains unclear. From germline, CDR1 is SGHTA and CDR2 FQGNSA. Trimming removed 4 bases from V and 2 bases from J, with 11 bases in between. CDR3 length: 14 residues. The CDR3 here is CASSSWVRNYGYTH. CDR3 coding DNA: TGTGCCAGCAGCTCATGGGTACGCAACTATGGCTACACCCAC.

Many counts were recorded for this clonotype. CDR3 loop: CSAMGLAGGRGTQYF. CDR3 nucleotides: TGCAGTGCAATGGGACTAGCGGGAGGGCGCGGTACGCAGTATTTT. The chain links TRBV20-1 to TRBJ2-3, with 16 bases fitting TRBD2. V was clipped by 6 bases and J by 8 bases; unmatched bases: 8. Germline loops: CDR1 DFQATT, CDR2 SNEGSKA (reference sequence). CDR3 length: 15 residues.

The sample holds many counts of this clonotype. The chain combines TRBV19 with TRBJ2-7; D is possibly TRBD1 or TRBD2 (5 bases each). Germline lookup yields CDR1 LNHDA and CDR2 SQIVND (reference sequence). The V end lost 5 bases, the J end lost 0 bases, and 14 bases lay between the germline ends. CDR3 length equals 15 residues. CDR3 nucleotide sequence: TGTGCCAGTAGTGCCTCCGGGACGGACTCCTACGAGCAGTACTTC. It encodes CASSASGTDSYEQYF.